This T cell receptor beta chain was identified during a study of T cell changes during pregnancy in multiple sclerosis. Germline CDR1 and CDR2: SGHTA and FQGNSA. This CDR3 has 15 residues. The J segment lost 4 bases and the V segment lost 2 bases, leaving 5 bases of the junction unmatched. TCRdb's copy holds only in-frame clones and misses some; the assay was immunoSEQ multiplex PCR. The sample consists of around 45,000 clones, about 90% of them appearing once. The receptor was derived from a female donor with multiple sclerosis, enrolled in a pregnancy study. The chain couples TRBV7-2 to TRBJ1-2, with 9 bases identical to TRBD1. The sequences come from CD4+ T cells from peripheral blood mononuclear cells, collected before pregnancy. CDR3 nucleotides: TGTGCCAGCAGCTTATTGGGACAGGGAACCTATGGCTACACCTTC. Translating it yields CASSLLGQGTYGYTF.